Detailed here is one T cell receptor (beta chain). CDR3 sequences, V/J genes, frequencies and template counts came from survey-depth TCRbeta sequencing. The table came from immunoSEQ multiplex PCR; TCRdb's copy has only in-frame clones and leaves some out. The sample carries 2,500 or so clones, roughly 72% recorded once. The source of the sample is a study of tissue T cells after allogeneic stem cell transplantation. In the study overall: Several unmodified and three CD34-selected T-cell-depleted grafts went to graft-versus-host disease patients.

This research-autopsy study prospectively enrolled adult allogeneic hematopoietic cell transplant recipients with steroid-refractory graft-versus-host disease. Germline V gives CDR1 SGDLS, CDR2 YYNGEE. This CDR3 is built from 15 residues. J gave up 2 bases and V 2 bases, and 3 bases lay outside the gene matches. This TCR was sampled from a male patient at least 60 years old with steroid-refractory graft-versus-host disease after an allogeneic stem cell transplant. Some T cells may be provided by the graft donor. The material sequenced was colon tissue, taken at autopsy. This chain connects TRBV9 to TRBJ2-1; 8 nucleotides match TRBD1. The CDR3, as DNA: TGTGCCAGCAGCGTGGGCAGGGGGCCCTACAATGAGCAGTTCTTC. Its translation: CASSVGRGPYNEQFF.